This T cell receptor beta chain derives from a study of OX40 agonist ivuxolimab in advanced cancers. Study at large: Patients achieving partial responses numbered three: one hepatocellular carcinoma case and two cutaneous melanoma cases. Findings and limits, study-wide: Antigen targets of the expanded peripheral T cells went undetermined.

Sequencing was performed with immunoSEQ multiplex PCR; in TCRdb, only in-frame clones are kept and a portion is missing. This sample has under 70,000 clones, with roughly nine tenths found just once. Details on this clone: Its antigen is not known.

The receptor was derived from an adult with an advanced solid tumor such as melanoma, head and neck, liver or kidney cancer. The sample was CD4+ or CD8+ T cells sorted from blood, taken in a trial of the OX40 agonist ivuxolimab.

The CDR3 sequence is CASSYQLTYEQYF. The CDR3 DNA reads TGTGCCAGCAGTTACCAGCTAACCTACGAGCAGTACTTC. The chain uses TRBV6-5 and TRBJ2-7; no definite D call. Trimming took 2 bases from V and 2 from J, leaving 7 bases between them. The CDR3 consists of 13 residues. Germline loops: CDR1 MNHEY, CDR2 SVGAGI.